The 22 T cell receptor beta chains reported below all come from one sample, sequenced in a study of CD8+CD57+ T cells in acquired aplastic anemia. TCR beta VDJ and CDR3 profiling used genomic DNA as template. TCRdb processed the reads anew with MiXCR; each CDR3 protein has one entry. The sample lists about 200,000 distinct CDR3 sequences; 50% to 70% were seen once. Flow cytometry had shown expanded CD8+CD57+ cells in the patients chosen for sequencing. Input material: sorted CD4+, CD8+, or CD8+CD57+ T cells (not recorded which) from PBMCs. These receptors came from a human donor with aplastic anemia.

The chain couples TRBV29-1 to TRBJ2-3; 7 bases agree with TRBD1. This CDR3 comprises 15 residues. Per germline, CDR1 SQVTM and CDR2 ANQGSEA. J gave up 0 bases and V 2 bases, and 5 bases lay outside the gene matches. CDR3 DNA: TGCAGCGTTGAATCGCGACAGGGAAGCACAGATACGCAGTATTTT. Residues: CSVESRQGSTDTQYF.

The chain combines TRBV20-1 with TRBJ2-5; 10 bases are a match to TRBD2. CDR3 size: 16 residues. V gave up 3 bases and J gave up 5 bases; unmatched junction bases: 12. Germline V gene lookup returns CDR1 DFQATT and CDR2 SNEGSKA (reference sequence). The CDR3 bases are TGCAGTGCTAGGCCCGAAGCGGGGGGGCCACGGGAGACCCAGTACTTC. It encodes CSARPEAGGPRETQYF.

The chain carries TRBV7-8 and TRBJ1-5, with 7 bases fitting TRBD1. V trimming: 5 bases; J trimming: 1 base; junction bases outside the gene matches: 14. CDR3 length: 18 residues. Germline V gene lookup returns CDR1 SGHVS and CDR2 FQNEAQ. DNA of the CDR3: TGTGCCAGCAGCCCCCGTGACAGGGACATCAAGAGCAATCAGCCCCAGCATTTT. It specifies CASSPRDRDIKSNQPQHF.

V gene TRBV11-3 combines with J gene TRBJ1-6; D is uncertain. V was clipped by 6 bases and J by 7 bases, with 7 bases between them. This CDR3 comprises 12 residues. The germline V gene encodes CDR1 SGHNT and CDR2 YENEEA. CDR3 in amino acids: CASRGGNSPLHF. CDR3 DNA sequence: TGTGCCAGCAGAGGTGGGAATTCACCCCTCCACTTT.

The chain employs TRBV9 and TRBJ1-2, with 8 bases that match TRBD1. Germline trimming cut 0 bases from V and 0 bases from J; bases unmatched to any gene: 13. Germline CDR1 is SGDLS and CDR2 is YYNGEE. The CDR3 length is 19 residues. CDR3 in amino acids: CASSVAWTGQGSSNYGYTF. The CDR3 coding sequence is TGTGCCAGCAGCGTAGCGTGGACAGGACAGGGCTCCTCTAACTATGGCTACACCTTC. The variable domain in full, completed from reference TRBV9 and TRBJ1-2, reads DSGVTQTPKHLITATGQRVTLRCSPRSGDLSVYWYQQSLDQGLQFLIQYYNGEERAKGNILERFSAQQFPDLHSELNLSSLELGDSALYFCASSVAWTGQGSSNYGYTFGSGTRLTVV.

The chain joins TRBV6-5 to TRBJ2-5, with D unresolved. CDR1 is MNHEY, CDR2 SVGAGI, per germline. The CDR3 is made up of 13 amino acids. V dropped 2 bases and J dropped 7 bases, with 11 bases sitting between them. CDR3 loop: CASSYGLDGTQYF. DNA for the CDR3: TGTGCCAGCAGTTACGGGCTAGACGGGACCCAGTACTTC.

The chain has TRBV20-1 and TRBJ1-2; TRBD1 is a possible D gene (5 bases). Deletions cut 3 bases from V and 1 base from J, with 15 bases between. The CDR3 sequence is 15 residues long. The germline V gene encodes CDR1 DFQATT and CDR2 SNEGSKA (reference sequence). CDR3 coding DNA: TGCAGTGCTAGCCCTGTTTTACAGGTTAACTATGGCTACACCTTC. Protein sequence: CSASPVLQVNYGYTF.

V gene TRBV7-2 combines with J gene TRBJ2-3, with D tentatively TRBD2 (5 bases). The CDR3 runs to 14 residues. V was clipped by 6 bases and J by 4 bases, with 14 bases between them. CDR1 is SGHTA and CDR2 is FQGNSA in the germline V gene. DNA for the CDR3: TGTGCCAGCAGTTCCCGACTATCTGCAGATACGCAGTATTTT. This gives the protein CASSSRLSADTQYF.

The V gene is TRBV7-8, the J gene TRBJ2-2; possible D gene TRBD1, 5 bases. V gave up 5 bases and J gave up 2 bases, with 12 bases separating them. Germline values: CDR1 SGHVS, CDR2 FQNEAQ. The CDR3 loop spans 15 amino acids. Written as DNA, the CDR3 is TGTGCCAGCAGCCCCCGGACATTTAACACCGGGGAGCTGTTTTTT. As protein: CASSPRTFNTGELFF.

This sequence joins TRBV19 and TRBJ2-1; 7 nucleotides match TRBD1. CDR1 LNHDA and CDR2 SQIVND come from the germline V gene (reference sequence). V was clipped by 6 bases and J by 6 bases; unmatched bases: 8. The CDR3 length is 14 residues. CDR3 sequence: CASSETGFPNEQFF. DNA for the CDR3: TGTGCCAGTAGCGAGACAGGGTTCCCCAATGAGCAGTTCTTC.

The chain couples TRBV7-7 to TRBJ2-7, with 7 bases that match TRBD2. The CDR3 totals 14 residues. V dropped 4 bases and J dropped 2; count of bases not matched to a gene: 5. Germline loops: CDR1 SSHAT, CDR2 FNYEAQ (reference sequence). CDR3 sequence: CASSSGLPPYEQYF. The DNA of the CDR3 is TGTGCCAGCAGCTCGGGACTACCTCCCTACGAGCAGTACTTC.

The chain employs TRBV7-8 and TRBJ1-5; a possible D gene is TRBD1 (5 bases). This CDR3 spans 16 amino acids. The V end was cut by 4 bases, the J end by 2 bases, with 15 bases between. CDR1 and CDR2 from the germline V gene are SGHVS and FQNEAQ. CDR3 nucleotides: TGTGCCAGCAGCTCGTCCAGGGTTTTCGGCAATCAGCCCCAGCATTTT. Translating gives CASSSSRVFGNQPQHF.

This clonotype was observed many times. The chain employs TRBV30 and TRBJ2-7; 8 bases match TRBD1. The CDR3 covers 15 residues. Germline V lookup: CDR1 GTSNPN, CDR2 SVGIG (reference sequence). The J segment lost 2 bases and the V segment lost 2 bases, leaving 8 bases of the junction unmatched. The CDR3 loop reads CAWSLAGGAAYEQYF. The CDR3 nucleotides read TGTGCCTGGAGTCTGGCAGGGGGCGCCGCCTACGAGCAGTACTTC.

The rearrangement links TRBV5-4 to TRBJ1-1; perhaps TRBD1 as D (5 bases). Germline assignment: CDR1 SGHNT and CDR2 YYREEE (reference sequence). The CDR3 spans 13 residues. Trimming took 4 bases from V and 0 from J, leaving 7 bases between them. CDR3 amino acids: CASSIQVNTEAFF. The CDR3 coding sequence is TGTGCCAGCAGCATACAGGTGAACACTGAAGCTTTCTTT.

The chain has TRBV20-1 and TRBJ2-3; no firm D call. Trimming stripped 2 bases from V and 4 bases from J, with 16 bases between. Germline V gene sequence: CDR1 DFQATT, CDR2 SNEGSKA (reference sequence). This CDR3 region has 15 residues. DNA of the CDR3: TGCAGTGCTAGAAACGGACCCGGCAGCTCAGATACGCAGTATTTT. It is translated as CSARNGPGSSDTQYF.

The sample holds one count of this clonotype. The rearrangement joins TRBV2 to TRBJ2-3, with D perhaps matching TRBD2 (6 bases). Trimming took off 4 bases at V and 1 base at J, with 12 bases between the two ends. Germline V gene sequence: CDR1 SNHLY, CDR2 FYNNEI. The CDR3 has 15 residues. CDR3 DNA sequence: TGTGCCAGCAGTGGCCAGCGGGTGGGCACAGATACGCAGTATTTT. Its protein is CASSGQRVGTDTQYF.

The chain recombines TRBV7-2 with TRBJ2-5; unclear D gene. The CDR3 loop spans 12 amino acids. The germline V gene encodes CDR1 SGHTA and CDR2 FQGNSA. V was shortened by 5 bases and J by 7 bases, with 11 bases between the two germline ends. CDR3 region: CASSPSSGTQYF. DNA for the CDR3: TGTGCCAGCAGCCCCAGCTCCGGGACCCAGTACTTC.

This rearrangement joins TRBV9 to TRBJ1-1; TRBD1 might be the D (6 bases). Germline CDR1 SGDLS, CDR2 YYNGEE. V was shortened by 0 bases and J by 2 bases, with 11 bases between the two germline ends. The CDR3 has 15 amino acids. The CDR3 is CASSVGAGANTEAFF. The CDR3 DNA follows: TGTGCCAGCAGCGTAGGGGCAGGGGCCAACACTGAAGCTTTCTTT.

V is TRBV19 and J is TRBJ1-4; TRBD1 matches at 9 bases. This CDR3 spans 16 amino acids. In germline, CDR1 is LNHDA, CDR2 SQIVND (reference sequence). Trimming removed 6 bases from V and 3 bases from J; junction bases left unmatched: 8. The CDR3 loop is CASRDPRTGANEKLFF. As DNA, the CDR3 is TGTGCCAGTAGAGATCCAAGGACAGGGGCTAATGAAAAACTGTTTTTT.

This clonotype was counted between two and nine times. The chain has TRBV9 and TRBJ2-7; D gene uncertain. The CDR3 contains 14 residues. Germline CDR1 reads SGDLS; CDR2 reads YYNGEE. Trimming shortened V by 0 bases and J by 0 bases, and 7 bases separated the two germline ends. CDR3 sequence (DNA): TGTGCCAGCAGCGTAGTTGGCAGCTCCTACGAGCAGTACTTC. Translating it yields CASSVVGSSYEQYF.

The chain links TRBV7-2 to TRBJ1-1, with TRBD1 as a possible D gene (5 bases). From germline, CDR1 is SGHTA and CDR2 FQGNSA. Between the trimmed V and J ends, which lost 3 bases and 1 base, there was a span of 18 bases. The CDR3 is 17 residues long. CDR3 DNA: TGTGCCAGCAGCTTGGGAATTCGGGTCGACAGGAACACTGAAGCTTTCTTT. Translating it yields CASSLGIRVDRNTEAFF.

A single count supports this clonotype. The V and J genes are TRBV12-5 and TRBJ1-1; 8 bases are a match to TRBD1. The germline V gene encodes CDR1 LGHNT and CDR2 FRNRAP. The CDR3 runs 13 residues. CDR3 region: CAGKGQGDTEAFF. The DNA of the CDR3 is TGTGCCGGAAAAGGACAGGGCGACACTGAAGCTTTCTTT.